This T cell receptor beta chain was observed in a study of beta chain features in type 1 diabetes. Study-level points and caveats: Moderate but significant shortening of TCRB CDR3s was recorded in all four CD4+ subsets from Type 1 diabetes patients. VDJ junctions from type 1 diabetes patients carried fewer insertions and larger deletions. No resolution was reached here on whether HLA type influences TCRB rearrangement.

Sequenced material consisted of expressed TCRB transcripts (all of the isolated RNA was reverse transcribed). Sequencing of naive, central memory and regulatory T cell samples gave an average of roughly 3.6 million reads. Libraries were prepared by immunoSEQ multiplex PCR; TCRdb keeps only in-frame clonotypes and omits some of them. The table shows roughly 340,000 clones, with around 12% occurring only once. Comments on this clone: Its antigen is not identified.

The V gene's germline CDR1 is SGHTA and CDR2 FQGNSA. Trimming removed 4 bases from V and 2 bases from J; junction bases left unmatched: 5. This CDR3 has 16 amino acids. Source material: naive CD4+ T cells from blood. The J gene is TRBJ2-3, the V gene TRBV7-2; 11 positions agree with TRBD2. This clonotype originated in a woman under 30 with type 1 diabetes. CDR3 residues: CASSYRLAGTTDTQYF. The CDR3 DNA reads as TGTGCCAGCAGCTACAGACTAGCGGGGACCACAGATACGCAGTATTTT.